These T cell receptor beta chains were read from a single sample in a study of cytomegalovirus exposure and HLA in healthy donors. Profiling relied on immunoSEQ multiplex PCR, and the TCRdb table lists in-frame clones only, not all of them. The data show roughly 130,000 clones, around 85% seen once. Sequenced input: PBMCs. The receptors stem from a boy between 5 and 17 years old in good health and CMV-seronegative. CDR3s include the opening cysteine and the closing phenylalanine or tryptophan. D genes are given only for firm matches. Size is stated for part of the rows, as once, few or many counts, or as a class when the clone is expanded.

size	V	J	D	CDR3	DNA
-	TRBV2	TRBJ2-4	-	CASSDPKPRGRQNIQYF	TGTGCCAGCAGTGACCCAAAACCCAGGGGAAGACAAAACATTCAGTACTTC
-	TRBV7-9	TRBJ1-1	-	CASSLDGREAFF	TGTGCCAGCAGCTTAGACGGGAGAGAAGCTTTCTTT
-	TRBV27	TRBJ2-7	TRBD2	CASSPGTSGNEQYF	TGTGCCAGCAGTCCAGGGACTAGCGGGAACGAGCAGTACTTC
-	TRBV27	TRBJ2-7	TRBD1	CASSRVTGGSYEQYF	TGTGCCAGCAGTCGAGTGACAGGGGGTTCCTACGAGCAGTACTTC
-	TRBV6-5	TRBJ1-3	-	CASSYQGPDGGNTIYF	TGTGCCAGCAGTTATCAGGGGCCCGATGGAGGAAACACCATATATTTT
-	TRBV2	TRBJ1-1	-	CASSEIGPLGGAAFF	TGTGCCAGCAGTGAAATTGGTCCCTTGGGGGGTGCGGCTTTCTTT
-	TRBV21-1	TRBJ2-3	-	CASSQTFANTQYF	TGTGCCAGCAGTCAGACATTCGCTAATACGCAGTATTTT
-	TRBV7-8	TRBJ1-1	TRBD1	CASSGQGPKNTEAFF	TGTGCCAGCAGCGGACAGGGGCCAAAGAACACTGAAGCTTTCTTT
once	TRBV19	TRBJ1-6	-	CASSIAQHLGGSPLHF	TGTGCCAGTAGTATTGCACAGCACCTCGGGGGTTCACCCCTCCACTTT
once	TRBV28	TRBJ1-3	-	CASSFGRANSGNTIYF	TGTGCCAGCAGTTTCGGCAGGGCAAATTCTGGAAACACCATATATTTT
-	TRBV2	TRBJ2-1	-	CASSVLRDNEQFF	TGTGCCAGCAGTGTCTTGCGAGACAATGAGCAGTTCTTC
-	TRBV30	TRBJ2-7	-	CAWSVILYEQYF	TGTGCCTGGTCTGTTATACTCTACGAGCAGTACTTC
-	TRBV5-4	TRBJ2-4	-	CASSLIADTDIQYF	TGTGCCAGCAGCTTAATCGCGGACACCGACATTCAGTACTTC
-	TRBV27	TRBJ2-7	TRBD1	CASSLSGTGLGYEQYF	TGTGCCAGCAGTTTATCCGGGACAGGGTTGGGATACGAGCAGTACTTC
-	TRBV9	TRBJ2-3	TRBD2	CASSVVPSGSTDTQYF	TGTGCCAGCAGCGTAGTCCCTAGCGGTAGCACAGATACGCAGTATTTT
-	TRBV5-1	TRBJ2-3	-	CASSLFLATDTQYF	TGCGCCAGCAGCTTGTTCCTAGCAACAGATACGCAGTATTTT
-	TRBV25-1	TRBJ1-1	-	CASSDPRGQTEAFF	TGTGCCAGCAGTGATCCGCGGGGTCAGACTGAAGCTTTCTTT
-	TRBV4-2	TRBJ1-5	-	CASSQDSVTRFWPQHF	TGTGCCAGCAGCCAAGATTCCGTCACCCGGTTCTGGCCCCAGCATTTT
-	TRBV18	TRBJ1-1	-	CASSPKQGTAFF	TGTGCCAGCTCACCGAAACAGGGAACAGCTTTCTTT